Below are 32 T cell receptor beta chains sequenced from a single sample in a study of OX40 agonist ivuxolimab in advanced cancers. Profiled with immunoSEQ multiplex PCR; TCRdb holds only in-frame clones, not every one. The data contain tens of thousands of clones, around 83% of them singletons. Sequences were derived from CD4+ or CD8+ T cells sorted from blood, sampled in a trial of the OX40 agonist ivuxolimab. The receptors shown here come from an adult with an advanced solid tumor such as melanoma, head and neck, liver or kidney cancer.

The chain links TRBV5-6 to TRBJ2-2; 11 positions agree with TRBD1. The CDR3 has 17 residues. With V trimmed by 2 bases and J by 7 bases, 10 bases remained unmatched. Germline V gene lookup returns CDR1 SGHDT and CDR2 YYEEEE. Written as DNA, the CDR3 is TGTGCCAGCAGCTTTTACTCGGGGACAGGGGGTAGCGGGGAGCTGTTTTTT. This codes for CASSFYSGTGGSGELFF.

By its share, this clone is medium-sized. The chain links TRBV30 to TRBJ1-5, with 8 bases lining up with TRBD1. Germline CDR1 reads GTSNPN; CDR2 reads SVGIG (reference sequence). J gave up 6 bases and V 0 bases, and 10 bases lay outside the gene matches. The CDR3 runs to 16 residues. CDR3 sequence reads: CAWSVVGQGGGQPQHF. As DNA, the CDR3 is TGTGCCTGGAGTGTGGTCGGACAGGGAGGGGGTCAGCCCCAGCATTTT. The entire variable domain, with the rest obtained from reference TRBV30 and TRBJ1-5, is as follows: SQTIHQWPATLVQPVGSPLSLECTVEGTSNPNLYWYRQAAGRGLQLLFYSVGIGQISSEVPQNLSASRPQDRQFILSSKKLLLSDSGFYLCAWSVVGQGGGQPQHFGDGTRLSIL.

The rearrangement joins TRBV7-2 to TRBJ2-7; D is ambiguous. The CDR3 has 14 residues. Germline CDR1 SGHTA, CDR2 FQGNSA. V was shortened by 1 base and J by 3 bases, with 10 bases between the two germline ends. The CDR3 reads CASSLGRQVYEQYF. The CDR3 nucleotides are TGTGCCAGCAGCTTAGGACGGCAAGTCTACGAGCAGTACTTC.

The chain links TRBV6-1 to TRBJ2-7; D is possibly TRBD1 (6 bases). The CDR3 has 14 amino acids. From germline, CDR1 is MNHNS and CDR2 SASEGT. Trimming cost V 6 bases and J 2 bases, with 14 bases left between them. The CDR3 reads CASSHPDRTYEQYF. In DNA, the CDR3 is TGTGCCAGCAGCCACCCCGACAGGACCTACGAGCAGTACTTC.

This clone was recorded a few times. The chain carries TRBV18 and TRBJ1-1; TRBD1 is a possible D gene (5 bases). The V gene lost 8 bases and the J gene lost 5 bases, with 15 bases spanning the gap. CDR1 KGHSH and CDR2 LQKENI come from the germline V gene. The CDR3 has 13 residues. The CDR3 protein is CASRGARDTEAFF. CDR3 DNA: TGTGCCAGCCGAGGGGCGCGGGATACTGAAGCTTTCTTT. The full variable domain, in which reference TRBV18 and TRBJ1-1 provide the parts outside the CDR3, is NAGVMQNPRHLVRRRGQEARLRCSPMKGHSHVYWYRQLPEEGLKFMVYLQKENIIDESGMPKERFSAEFPKEGPSILRIQQVVRGDSAAYFCASRGARDTEAFFGQGTRLTVV.

J is TRBJ2-3 and V is TRBV5-1, with 7 bases that match TRBD1. This CDR3 contains 15 residues. Germline CDR1 reads SGHRS; CDR2 reads YFSETQ. CDR3 nucleotide sequence: TGCGTCAGATTGCTGGGGACAGAAGTCTCAGATACGCAGTATTTT. Translation: CVRLLGTEVSDTQYF.

The chain couples TRBV5-1 to TRBJ2-7; 11 bases are a match to TRBD2. The J segment lost 3 bases and the V segment lost 4 bases, leaving 12 bases of the junction unmatched. The germline gives CDR1 SGHRS, CDR2 YFSETQ. This CDR3 is 17 amino acids long. This CDR3 reads CASSPYATSGNNYEQYF. In nucleotides, the CDR3 is TGCGCCAGCAGCCCCTATGCGACTAGCGGGAATAACTACGAGCAGTACTTC.

The chain is built from TRBV6-6 and TRBJ1-6; D is undetermined. Trimming removed 6 bases at V and 1 base at J, with 10 bases between. CDR1 and CDR2 (germline): MNHNY, SVGAGI (reference sequence). CDR3 size: 15 residues. The DNA of the CDR3 is TGTGCCAGCAGAGAGACAAGTTCCTATAATTCACCCCTCCACTTT. As protein: CASRETSSYNSPLHF.

This rearrangement joins TRBV27 to TRBJ1-5, with a possible D match to TRBD1 (5 bases). Germline V gene data show CDR1 as MNHEY and CDR2 as SMNVEV (reference sequence). This CDR3 has 14 amino acids. Trimming stripped 1 base from V and 6 bases from J, with 10 bases between. The CDR3 protein is CASSLYGASQPQHF. For the CDR3, the DNA is TGTGCCAGCAGTTTATATGGGGCGAGTCAGCCCCAGCATTTT.

The table lists this clone with a count of one. V gene TRBV2 combines with J gene TRBJ2-4; 7 bases align to TRBD2. The CDR3 sequence is 15 residues long. Germline-derived CDR1 and CDR2 are SNHLY and FYNNEI. V trimming: 6 bases; J trimming: 2 bases; junction bases outside the gene matches: 7. Here the CDR3 reads CASSREGGPKNIQYF. The CDR3 nucleotides read TGTGCCAGCAGCAGGGAGGGCGGGCCCAAAAACATTCAGTACTTC. Supplemented by reference TRBV2 and TRBJ2-4, the full variable domain reads EPEVTQTPSHQVTQMGQEVILRCVPISNHLYFYWYRQILGQKVEFLVSFYNNEISEKSEIFDDQFSVERPDGSNFTLKIRSTKLEDSAMYFCASSREGGPKNIQYFGAGTRLSVL.

The V call is TRBV7-9, the J call TRBJ1-2; D gene unclear. Trimming stripped 2 bases from V and 6 bases from J, with 7 bases between. This CDR3 region has 12 residues. The germline V gene has CDR1 SEHNR and CDR2 FQNEAQ (reference sequence). CDR3 nucleotide sequence: TGTGCCAGCAGCTTACGGGAGGATGGCTACACCTTC. Its translation: CASSLREDGYTF.

The J gene is TRBJ1-2, the V gene TRBV28; D may be TRBD1 (5 bases). Trimming took 8 bases from V and 7 from J, leaving 23 bases between them. This CDR3 has 15 residues. Germline CDR1 reads MDHEN; CDR2 reads SYDVKM. DNA of the CDR3: TGTGCCAGCGGGGCAGGCAATCCTTTGATGGGTGGCTACACCTTC. The encoded protein is CASGAGNPLMGGYTF.

This clone has a handful of counts. The rearrangement links TRBV7-8 to TRBJ2-2, with D perhaps TRBD2 (6 bases). The germline V and J ends were trimmed by 2 bases and 7 bases, with 14 bases remaining between them. The CDR3 loop spans 15 amino acids. Germline CDR1 is SGHVS and CDR2 is FQNEAQ. In DNA form, the CDR3 reads TGTGCCAGCAGCTTACACGGGAGCCTTAACGGGGAGCTGTTTTTT. Translated: CASSLHGSLNGELFF.

V gene TRBV27 combines with J gene TRBJ2-1; D is possibly TRBD2 (7 bases). Germline CDR1 is MNHEY and CDR2 is SMNVEV (reference sequence). The length of the CDR3 is 16 residues. V lost 6 bases, J lost 5 bases, and 20 bases lay in between. The CDR3 DNA reads as TGTGCCAGCAGCCTATGGGGGGGGCAAAGGGACAATGAGCAGTTCTTC. Residues: CASSLWGGQRDNEQFF.

The chain couples TRBV7-3 to TRBJ1-1; D is uncertain. Looked up from germline, CDR1 is SGHTA and CDR2 is FQGTGA. Trimming stripped 2 bases from V and 0 bases from J, with 4 bases between. The CDR3 extends over 13 amino acids. CDR3 nucleotides: TGTGCCAGCAGCTTACGGATGAACACTGAAGCTTTCTTT. Translating gives CASSLRMNTEAFF.

The rearrangement joins TRBV19 to TRBJ1-1; 11 bases fit TRBD1. Germline V gives CDR1 LNHDA, CDR2 SQIVND (reference sequence). V lost 1 base and J lost 4; bases outside the gene matches: 2. The CDR3 contains 15 residues. CDR3 DNA sequence: TGTGCCAGTAGTATAGTTGGGACAGGGGGCACTGAAGCTTTCTTT. Encoded protein: CASSIVGTGGTEAFF.

V usage is TRBV5-4 and J usage is TRBJ2-1, with 10 bases that match TRBD2. Trimming took 3 bases from V and 8 from J; bases not matched to a gene: 11. CDR1 and CDR2 from the germline V gene are SGHNT and YYREEE (reference sequence). The CDR3 length is 16 residues. CDR3 protein: CASSSNLAGDRDEQFF. CDR3 DNA sequence: TGTGCCAGCAGCTCCAATCTAGCGGGAGATAGGGATGAGCAGTTCTTC. The variable domain in full, completed from reference TRBV5-4 and TRBJ2-1, reads ETGVTQSPTHLIKTRGQQVTLRCSSQSGHNTVSWYQQALGQGPQFIFQYYREEENGRGNFPPRFSGLQFPNYSSELNVNALELDDSALYLCASSSNLAGDRDEQFFGPGTRLTVL.

This rearrangement joins TRBV9 to TRBJ1-2, with no clear D. The CDR3 runs to 12 residues. Germline V gene data show CDR1 as SGDLS and CDR2 as YYNGEE. The ends were cut back, 3 bases at V and 12 bases at J, with 15 bases in the middle. CDR3 sequence: CASSGGTGFDTF. The CDR3, as DNA: TGTGCCAGCAGCGGGGGAACGGGTTTCGACACCTTC.

This chain links TRBV5-1 with TRBJ2-7; TRBD1 matches 9 bases. The CDR3 spans 15 residues. V was pared by 1 base and J by 2 bases, with 4 bases of the junction left unmatched. The germline CDR1 and CDR2 sequences are SGHRS and YFSETQ. The DNA for the CDR3 is TGCGCCAGCAGCTTGTCTGGGACAGGGACCTACGAGCAGTACTTC. It specifies CASSLSGTGTYEQYF. The full variable domain, with the rest looked up from reference TRBV5-1 and TRBJ2-7, is KAGVTQTPRYLIKTRGQQVTLSCSPISGHRSVSWYQQTPGQGLQFLFEYFSETQRNKGNFPGRFSGRQFSNSRSEMNVSTLELGDSALYLCASSLSGTGTYEQYFGPGTRLTVT.

The rearrangement joins TRBV19 to TRBJ2-2; 12 bases match TRBD2. V lost 9 bases to trimming and J lost 4 bases; unmatched junction nucleotides: 15. Germline CDR1 reads LNHDA; CDR2 reads SQIVND (reference sequence). The CDR3 contains 18 residues. CDR3 nucleotide sequence: TGTGCCAGCCTCTCCCTGCTAGCGGGAGGGGTGGGCACCGGGGAGCTGTTTTTT. Translation: CASLSLLAGGVGTGELFF.

This clone occurred once. This chain uses TRBV9 with TRBJ2-7; 10 nucleotides agree with TRBD2. From germline, CDR1 is SGDLS and CDR2 YYNGEE. Unmatched junction bases numbered 12, after V lost 4 bases and J lost 5 bases. The CDR3 spans 16 residues. This CDR3 reads CASSYSSGREEDEQYF. CDR3 sequence (DNA): TGTGCCAGCAGCTACTCTAGCGGGAGAGAGGAGGACGAGCAGTACTTC.

J is TRBJ1-3 and V is TRBV4-3; D ambiguous. The CDR3 contains 16 residues. The germline V gene has CDR1 LGHNA and CDR2 YSLEER. V gave up 1 base and J gave up 4 bases, with 14 bases separating them. The CDR3 here is CASSQGLRGPGNTIYF. Here the CDR3 DNA reads TGCGCCAGCAGCCAAGGTTTAAGAGGGCCAGGAAACACCATATATTTT.

The V gene is TRBV30, the J gene TRBJ1-3; no reliable D call. This CDR3 region has 16 residues. From germline, CDR1 is GTSNPN and CDR2 SVGIG (reference sequence). The V gene lost 2 bases and the J gene lost 0 bases, with 14 bases spanning the gap. Here the CDR3 reads CAWSPSHALSGNTIYF. The DNA of the CDR3 is TGTGCCTGGAGTCCCTCACACGCTCTCTCTGGAAACACCATATATTTT. The variable domain in full, with the rest retrieved from reference TRBV30 and TRBJ1-3, is SQTIHQWPATLVQPVGSPLSLECTVEGTSNPNLYWYRQAAGRGLQLLFYSVGIGQISSEVPQNLSASRPQDRQFILSSKKLLLSDSGFYLCAWSPSHALSGNTIYFGEGSWLTVV.

This sequence joins TRBV19 and TRBJ1-3; the match to TRBD1 covers 7 bases. CDR1 is LNHDA and CDR2 is SQIVND in the germline V gene (reference sequence). The CDR3 has 16 residues. V gave up 7 bases and J gave up 0 bases; unmatched junction bases: 9. CDR3 protein: CASNPGTAYSGNTIYF. In DNA form, the CDR3 reads TGTGCCAGTAACCCCGGGACAGCCTACTCTGGAAACACCATATATTTT.

The CDR3 DNA sequence: TGTGCCATCAGTCCACGAGCGGACAAGGGAGATACGCAGTATTTT. This sequence encodes CAISPRADKGDTQYF. This chain joins TRBV10-3 and TRBJ2-3; possibly TRBD1 or TRBD2 for D (5 bases each). The CDR3 loop spans 15 amino acids. Germline loops: CDR1 ENHRY, CDR2 SYGVKD. V dropped 5 bases and J dropped 5 bases, with 17 bases sitting between them.

The chain joins TRBV28 to TRBJ2-7, with a possible D match to TRBD1 (5 bases). The V end lost 5 bases, the J end lost 1 base, and 9 bases lay between the germline ends. This CDR3 is built from 13 residues. CDR1 and CDR2 from the germline V gene are MDHEN and SYDVKM. CDR3 loop: CASSPQGSYEQYF. For the CDR3, the DNA is TGTGCCAGCAGTCCGCAGGGATCCTACGAGCAGTACTTC.

This chain links TRBV25-1 with TRBJ1-4, with D unclear. With 6 bases removed from V and 4 bases from J, the gap between germline ends came to 15 bases. From germline, CDR1 is MGHDK and CDR2 SYGVNS. CDR3 length: 15 amino acids. The CDR3 region is CASSPLPGRNEKLFF. For the CDR3, the DNA is TGTGCCAGCAGCCCACTTCCGGGCCGTAATGAAAAACTGTTTTTT.

The gene calls are TRBV14 and TRBJ1-6; 9 positions agree with TRBD1. The CDR3 is 14 amino acids. From germline, CDR1 is SGHDN and CDR2 FVKESK. V lost 5 bases, J lost 8 bases, and 4 bases stayed unmatched. The CDR3 loop reads CASSDGTGHSPLHF. The CDR3 coding sequence is TGTGCCAGCAGCGACGGGACAGGGCATTCACCCCTCCACTTT.

V is TRBV6-6 and J is TRBJ1-5; D is unresolved. V was cut by 6 bases and J by 3 bases, with 6 bases left in between. CDR1 and CDR2 from the germline V gene are MNHNY and SVGAGI (reference sequence). The CDR3 totals 12 residues. The CDR3 is CASSHLNQPQHF. For the CDR3, the DNA is TGTGCCAGCAGCCACCTCAATCAGCCCCAGCATTTT.

The chain links TRBV5-5 to TRBJ2-7; 9 bases agree with TRBD1. The CDR3 loop spans 16 amino acids. CDR1 is SGHKS and CDR2 is YYEKEE in the germline V gene (reference sequence). V dropped 0 bases and J dropped 3; count of bases not matched to a gene: 7. CDR3 nucleotides: TGTGCCAGCAGCTTGGGCGGCGACAGGGGGAACTACGAGCAGTACTTC. It translates to CASSLGGDRGNYEQYF.

The genes are TRBV7-3 and TRBJ1-1; 10 nucleotides agree with TRBD1. The V segment lost 4 bases and the J segment 6 bases; nucleotides outside the gene matches: 5. The CDR3 sequence is 14 residues long. Germline CDR1 SGHTA, CDR2 FQGTGA. In nucleotides, the CDR3 is TGTGCCAGCAGCTCTCCGGGACAGGGGTCTGAAGCTTTCTTT. Its protein product is CASSSPGQGSEAFF.

The chain carries TRBV27 and TRBJ2-5; the D gene could be TRBD1 or TRBD2 (5 bases each). This CDR3 comprises 15 residues. Germline assignment: CDR1 MNHEY and CDR2 SMNVEV (reference sequence). V dropped 1 base and J dropped 3 bases, with 12 bases sitting between them. In DNA form, the CDR3 reads TGTGCCAGCAGTTTATTGGGGGTAGGGGAAGAGACCCAGTACTTC. Amino acid sequence: CASSLLGVGEETQYF.